This T cell receptor (beta chain) was documented in a study of PD-1 blockade in classical Hodgkin lymphoma (dated by TCRdb to 2019 to 2021). Looking at the study overall: Nivolumab dosing was 3 mg/kg intravenously every 2 weeks, continuing until either disease progression or unacceptable toxicity. The study used TCR beta sequencing and CyTOF to define a peripheral blood immune signature of response to PD-1 blockade in classical Hodgkin lymphoma.

The time point label corresponds to: cycle 4 day 1 (C4D1), after more than five weeks of nivolumab. Every trial patient had relapsed after autologous stem cell transplantation, and cohorts A, B and C differed in prior brentuximab vedotin exposure. The trial cohort was composed of 56 patients with relapsed/refractory classical Hodgkin lymphoma, for whom complete response, partial response or progressive disease was recorded as best overall response. Single-agent nivolumab was administered to trial patients in the multi-cohort phase II CheckMate 205 trial. An independent review committee assessed best overall response using the 2007 International Working Group response criteria. Trial PBMCs were obtained immediately prior to nivolumab initiation (C1D1) and on therapy at cycle 2 day 1 and cycle 4 day 1. Peripheral blood was collected in 8 mL Vacutainer Cell Preparation Tubes, from which PBMCs were isolated by centrifugation and then cryopreserved.

Genomic DNA was extracted with the Qiagen DNeasy kit from unsorted PBMCs and from negatively selected CD4+ and CD8+ fractions. TCR beta CDR3 regions were amplified by immunoSEQ multiplex PCR using primers annealing to V and J segments. A synthetic immune receptor repertoire was used to minimize amplification bias, and any remaining bias was removed computationally after sequencing. Processing in the source paper ran as follows. Repertoire diversity was quantified as the Shannon entropy index using custom Python scripts. Unsorted, CD4+ and CD8+ repertoires were examined separately, except in combined analyses, for which CD4+ and CD8+ sequences were merged in silico. Clonal expansion was defined as a frequency increase of at least 2-fold after treatment compared with C1D1, and clones undetected at baseline were assigned a pseudocount of 0.5. Singleton clones were defined as clones with 0 or 1 copy at C1D1, and non-singleton clones were defined as clones with 2 or more copies. By matching protein sequences in sorted samples from the same patient, clones expanded in unsorted samples were annotated as CD4+, CD8+ or unknown. Wilcoxon tests were applied to paired samples to test diversity changes from C1D1 to C4D1. TCRdb provides this immuneACCESS table in a form limited to in-frame rearrangements. Some clones are lacking; in checked studies, under half of them reflect an unresolved V gene, and why the rest are absent is not known. Clone size and V and J calls were adopted from that table, with D and trimming inferred from the DNA. Counted in this sample were some 28,000 clones; approximately 80% of them appeared once. The ten largest clones take up approximately 17% of the sample.

CDR1 and CDR2 (SGDLS, YYNGEE) derive from the germline V gene. The CDR3 contains 15 residues, cysteine and phenylalanine counted. Only the CDR3 region is kept as DNA, spanning 45 bases read in frame from base 1. Between the V and J ends, shortened by 5 bases and 6 bases respectively, the junction contains 17 bases. This clone came up once. Its antigen is currently not known. No much larger clonotype is one base removed from it; base qualities were not supplied. What the research found in general, with its limitations: Newly diagnosed patients were reported to have lower baseline TCR diversity than healthy donors, and relapsed/refractory patients were reported to have lower baseline TCR diversity still. Baseline diversity similar to that of newly diagnosed patients was observed in trial patients achieving complete response, whereas significantly lower diversity was observed in partial responders and progressors. The study was restricted to a single clinical trial cohort, and the causes of repertoire differences, possibly disease activity or prior therapy, were left undefined. Diversity was lower in patients who began nivolumab less than 1 year after ASCT, so these patients were left out of later analyses to avoid confounding by immune reconstitution. By C4D1, a significant rise was seen in CD4+ TCR diversity but not in CD8+ TCR diversity (p=0.0027 vs p=0.16), and the rise was most apparent among complete responders (p=0.02).

This specimen consisted of peripheral blood mononuclear cells (PBMCs), obtained before the fourth cycle of nivolumab. This receptor was taken from a human donor with classical Hodgkin lymphoma. Recombination linked TRBV9 to TRBJ2-2; 6 matching bases give a weak D call of TRBD2. The CDR3 is CASSGGQVAPGELFF. The DNA sequence is given as TGTGCCAGCAGTGGAGGGCAGGTAGCCCCCGGGGAGCTGTTTTTT. Where the CDR3 stops, the reference TRBV9 and TRBJ2-2 genes take over; the full variable domain is DSGVTQTPKHLITATGQRVTLRCSPRSGDLSVYWYQQSLDQGLQFLIQYYNGEERAKGNILERFSAQQFPDLHSELNLSSLELGDSALYFCASSGGQVAPGELFFGEGSRLTVL.